The clone carrying this T cell receptor (beta chain) occurred a few times. Alongside a J-beta primer mix, a sample-barcoded 5' primer served in a second PCR lasting about 6 to 12 cycles. The yield of each sample was at least 2.5 million CDR3-containing paired-end reads. TCRdb analysed the 5' RACE reads with MiXCR anew, one entry per CDR3 protein. Here the sample spans 550,000 to 600,000 distinct CDR3 sequences, around 48% being singletons. The data belong to a study of blood T cells in healthy people across ages. Study context: Using template switching, researchers captured about one barcoded beta molecule for each two T cells.

The donors, healthy Caucasians from Russia, were aged roughly 6 to 100. Investigators took approximately 10 milliliters of peripheral blood from every donor. The CDR3 spans 15 residues. Germline V gene lookup returns CDR1 SGDLS and CDR2 YYNGEE. V dropped 4 bases and J dropped 5; count of bases not matched to a gene: 8. The chain is built from TRBV9 and TRBJ2-1; TRBD2 matches 8 bases. This receptor was taken from a man older than 75 in good health. The sequenced sample was blood. As DNA, the CDR3 is TGTGCCAGCAGCACATCAGCGGGAGCTGACAATGAGCAGTTCTTC. This codes for CASSTSAGADNEQFF.